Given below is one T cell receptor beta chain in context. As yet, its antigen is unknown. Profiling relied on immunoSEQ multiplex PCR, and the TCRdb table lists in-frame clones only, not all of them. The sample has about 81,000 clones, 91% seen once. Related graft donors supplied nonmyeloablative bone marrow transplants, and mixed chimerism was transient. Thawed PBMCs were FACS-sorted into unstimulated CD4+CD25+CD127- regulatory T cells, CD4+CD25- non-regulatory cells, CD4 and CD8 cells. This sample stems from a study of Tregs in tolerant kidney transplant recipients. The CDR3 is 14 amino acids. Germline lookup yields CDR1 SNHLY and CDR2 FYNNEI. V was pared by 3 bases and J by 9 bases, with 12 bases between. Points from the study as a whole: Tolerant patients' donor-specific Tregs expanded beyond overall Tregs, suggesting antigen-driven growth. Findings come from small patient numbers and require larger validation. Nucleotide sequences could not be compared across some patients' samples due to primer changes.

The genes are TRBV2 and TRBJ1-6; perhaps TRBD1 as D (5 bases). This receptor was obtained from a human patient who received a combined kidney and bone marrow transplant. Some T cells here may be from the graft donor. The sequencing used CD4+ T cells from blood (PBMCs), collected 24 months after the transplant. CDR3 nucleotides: TGTGCCAGCAGTGAGAGGGAGGGGATTTCACCCCTCCACTTT. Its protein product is CASSEREGISPLHF.